Below are 13 T cell receptor beta chains sequenced from a single sample in a study of tumor and adjacent non-tumor tissue in lung cancer. The template was RNA from unsorted bulk tissue. More than 3 cm separated this lung sample from the edge of the tumor. Three rounds of nested PCR, following a modified ARM-PCR protocol, produced the TCRbeta library. From the multiplex PCR reads, TCRdb called clonotypes with MiXCR, one entry per CDR3 protein. The sample carries tens of thousands of distinct CDR3 sequences, around two thirds recorded once. Sequencing was carried out using distant non-tumor lung tissue. Source of these receptors: a man between 70 and 80 years old with non-small cell lung cancer.

As concerns this clonotype: With a much larger clone just one base away, this may be a read error. This chain connects TRBV4-1 to TRBJ2-1, with 9 bases lining up with TRBD1. Germline V gene lookup returns CDR1 MGHRA and CDR2 YSYEKL. This CDR3 region has 17 residues. This CDR3 is CASGQARDRGRYNEQFF. CDR3 nucleotide sequence: TGCGCCAGCGGCCAAGCGCGCGACAGGGGGAGATACAATGAGCAGTTCTTC.

In regard to this clonotype: The conserved final phenylalanine or tryptophan is absent from the CDR3, which likely points to a read error. The chain employs TRBV11-2 and TRBJ2-5; D uncertain. The CDR3 contains 13 residues. CDR1 is SGHAT, CDR2 FQNNGV, per germline. Trimming took 5 bases from V and 9 from J, leaving 16 bases between them. The chain's CDR3 is CASSQGKGLAQYS. Written as DNA, the CDR3 is TGTGCCAGCAGCCAAGGAAAGGGCTTGGCCCAGTACTCC.

Concerning this clonotype itself: Possible read error: a much larger clone is one base away. This chain connects TRBV20-1 to TRBJ2-1; D may correspond to TRBD1 or TRBD2 (5 bases each). There are 15 residues in the CDR3. The germline gives CDR1 DFQATT, CDR2 SNEGSKA (reference sequence). CDR3 in DNA: TGCAATGCTAGAGAACGGGGACCTTCATACAATGAGCAGTTCTTC. Amino acids: CNARERGPSYNEQFF.

V usage is TRBV10-3 and J usage is TRBJ2-1, with 12 bases aligning to TRBD2. Losses at the gene ends were 2 bases for V and 7 bases for J; bases not matched to a gene: 3. The CDR3 length is 15 residues. Looked up from germline, CDR1 is ENHRY and CDR2 is SYGVKD. The CDR3 DNA sequence: TGTGCCATCAGTGAGACGACTAGCGGGAGTAATGAGCAGTTCTTC. This codes for CAISETTSGSNEQFF.

Details on this clonotype: One end of the junction does not line up with germline, which may come from a read error. The chain uses TRBV11-1 and TRBJ1-1, with 7 positions matching TRBD1. CDR1 and CDR2 (germline): SGHAT, FQDESV (reference sequence). The CDR3 is 16 residues long. CDR3 in DNA: TGTGCCAGCAGCTTAGCGGACAGGCTGGGGGCCACTGAGGCTTTCTTT. The encoded protein is CASSLADRLGATEAFF.

This clonotype was seen ten or more times. This sequence joins TRBV10-2 and TRBJ2-1; the D is unclear. Germline V gives CDR1 WSHSY, CDR2 SAAADI. The CDR3 runs 16 residues. V was trimmed by 6 bases and J by 1 base, leaving 16 bases between them. CDR3: CASRAAMSPSYNEQFF. The CDR3, as DNA: TGCGCCAGCAGGGCCGCGATGTCCCCATCCTACAATGAGCAGTTCTTC.

V gene TRBV20-1 combines with J gene TRBJ2-7; a possible D gene is TRBD1 (5 bases). The CDR3 is 12 residues long. The V gene's germline CDR1 is DFQATT and CDR2 SNEGSKA (reference sequence). The germline V and J ends were trimmed by 7 bases and 6 bases, with 16 bases remaining between them. The CDR3 here is CSVPGHLFEQYF. The CDR3 region has the DNA TGCAGTGTCCCCGGACACTTGTTCGAGCAGTACTTC.

This clonotype was observed once. This may stem from a read error, because a much larger clone lies one nucleotide away. The CDR3 is CASSSIADLAKNIQYF. Here the CDR3 DNA reads TGTGCCAGCAGTTCCATAGCGGACCTCGCCAAAAACATTCAGTACTTC. V usage is TRBV28 and J usage is TRBJ2-4, with D maybe TRBD2 (6 bases). V shed 4 bases and J shed 1 base, with 14 bases lying between them. Germline CDR1 and CDR2: MDHEN and SYDVKM. CDR3 length: 16 amino acids.

This chain connects TRBV7-8 to TRBJ1-1, with D tentatively TRBD1 (6 bases). Trimming pared 2 bases from V and 4 bases from J, leaving 20 bases between. Germline V gives CDR1 SGHVS, CDR2 FQNEAQ. The CDR3 is 17 amino acids. Here the CDR3 reads CASSLSVVGGRSTEAFF. The CDR3, as DNA: TGTGCCAGCAGCTTATCGGTTGTTGGGGGGCGCAGCACTGAAGCTTTCTTT.

This clonotype was seen once. Its ends do not fully match the called genes, so a read error is possible. The V and J genes are TRBV11-2 and TRBJ2-3, with D unresolved. There are 13 residues in the CDR3. Germline V CDR1 and CDR2: SGHAT, FQNNGV. The CDR3 here is CVSNRLNADTQYF. The CDR3 nucleotides read TGTGTCAGCAACCGGCTAAATGCAGATACGCAGTATTTT.

About this clonotype: A much bigger clone sits one base away, suggesting this may be a read error. This chain links TRBV4-1 with TRBJ2-2, with 7 bases fitting TRBD2. CDR3 length equals 15 residues. In germline, CDR1 is MGHRA, CDR2 YSYEKL. The CDR3 sequence: CATSLREANTGELFF. The CDR3 DNA follows: TGCGCCACCAGCCTCCGGGAGGCCAACACCGGGGAGCTGTTTTTT.

A word on this clonotype: One base away lies a much larger clone, so this may be a sequencing read error. The CDR3 spells CASNFGQDYTGELFF. DNA for the CDR3: TGCGCCAGCAACTTCGGGCAGGATTACACCGGGGAGCTGTTTTTT. V usage is TRBV5-1 and J usage is TRBJ2-2; no definite D call. The length of the CDR3 is 15 residues. Germline lookup yields CDR1 SGHRS and CDR2 YFSETQ. Trimming shortened V by 6 bases and J by 3 bases, and 15 bases separated the two germline ends.

For this clonotype: This clone may be a read error of a much larger clone one base away. The V call is TRBV4-1, the J call TRBJ2-7; tentatively, D is TRBD1 or TRBD2 (6 bases each). Looked up from germline, CDR1 is MGHRA and CDR2 is YSYEKL. This CDR3 spans 12 amino acids. The V gene lost 5 bases and the J gene lost 6 bases, with 11 bases spanning the gap. The CDR3 region is CASSVEGGEQYF. The CDR3 nucleotides read TGCGCCAGCAGCGTAGAGGGGGGCGAGCAGTACTTC.